A selection of T cell receptor beta chains follows, all from one sample in a study of shared clonotypes between healthy human individuals. TCRdb keeps only in-frame clones here, not all; method: immunoSEQ multiplex PCR. This table holds about 2.2 million clones, 93% found once. The sequenced sample consisted of naive CD8+ T cells from PBMCs. The source of these receptors is a man between 18 and 35 years old in good health. Some clones in this sample may be carry-over from other donors' samples. CDR3s include the opening cysteine and the closing phenylalanine or tryptophan. D genes are given only for firm matches. The listing skips clone size in some rows; elsewhere it reads once, few, many or a size class.

clone_size d_call j_call v_call cdr3_nt cdr3_aa
. . TRBJ2-1 TRBV29-1 TGCAGCGTTCCCCACGGAGGTTGGGGAAATGAGCAGTTCTTC CSVPHGGWGNEQFF
. TRBD2 TRBJ2-1 TRBV5-1 TGCGCCAGCAGCTTGGTTCTAGCGGGAGGGCCCGGCAATGAGCAGTTCTTC CASSLVLAGGPGNEQFF
. . TRBJ2-3 TRBV11-2 TGTGCCAGCAGCTCCCACAGGAGCCTACCCACCACAGATACGCAGTATTTT CASSSHRSLPTTDTQYF
once TRBD1 TRBJ2-2 TRBV19 TGTGCCAGTAGTATAGTCCCCGGGCAGGGGGCGAACACCGGGGAGCTGTTTTTT CASSIVPGQGANTGELFF
. . TRBJ1-1 TRBV11-2 TGTGCCAGCACCGCTTGGGGGGCGGACACTGAAGCTTTCTTT CASTAWGADTEAFF
. . TRBJ2-1 TRBV28 TGTGCCAGCAGTTTATTGGGGGGCGCGTGGGATGAGCAGTTCTTC CASSLLGGAWDEQFF
. . TRBJ2-3 TRBV4-3 TGCGCCAGCAGCCAAGATGCCTGGGGTGGGGCAGATACGCAGTATTTT CASSQDAWGGADTQYF
. TRBD2 TRBJ2-2 TRBV2 TGTGCCAGCAATATGGGACTAGCGGAACACACCGGGGAGCTGTTTTTT CASNMGLAEHTGELFF
. TRBD1 TRBJ1-4 TRBV15 TGTGCCACCAGCCGGCTAGAGTGGGACAGGGGACGAGAGGGACTGTTTTTT CATSRLEWDRGREGLFF
. TRBD2 TRBJ2-7 TRBV7-6 TGTGCCAGCAGCTTAGAAGCGGGAGTTCTGAACGAGCAGTACTTC CASSLEAGVLNEQYF
. . TRBJ2-1 TRBV11-3 TGTGCCAGCAGCTTAGGCGGGTTTGTTTCCTACAATGAGCAGTTCTTC CASSLGGFVSYNEQFF
. . TRBJ2-1 TRBV4-1 TGCGCCAGCAGCCAAGGACCGGGTGGGTCGAATGAGCAGTTCTTC CASSQGPGGSNEQFF
once . TRBJ2-7 TRBV11-2 TGTGCCAGCAGCCCTGGCGGGCTCCGTGGCGAATACGAGCAGTACTTC CASSPGGLRGEYEQYF
. TRBD1 TRBJ2-6 TRBV10-2 TGCGCCACCGGACAGGGCCTTTCTGGGGCCAACGTCCTGACTTTC CATGQGLSGANVLTF
. . TRBJ2-7 TRBV4-3 TGCGCCAGCAGCCAAGGTTATACAGGAAGCGCCTACGAGCAGTACTTC CASSQGYTGSAYEQYF
. . TRBJ2-2 TRBV5-4 TGTGCCAGCAGCTTGGAACGGGACACCGGGGAGCTGTTTTTT CASSLERDTGELFF
. TRBD2 TRBJ2-7 TRBV7-6 TGTGCCAGCAGCCCCGGGACTAGCGTATCCTACGAGCAGTACTTC CASSPGTSVSYEQYF
. . TRBJ1-4 TRBV28 TGTGCCAGCAGTTTGGGGGACTCTGGGGAAAAACTGTTTTTT CASSLGDSGEKLFF
. . TRBJ1-5 TRBV19 TGTGCCAGTACCACCGACGGGCCTCCACGGAGCAATCAGCCCCAGCATTTT CASTTDGPPRSNQPQHF
. . TRBJ1-1 TRBV5-6 TGTGCCAGCAGCTTGGCTAGGGTTCTGAACACTGAAGCTTTCTTT CASSLARVLNTEAFF
once TRBD1 TRBJ1-1 TRBV13 TGTGCCAGCAGCCCGCAGGGGGCGACTGAAGCTTTCTTT CASSPQGATEAFF
. TRBD1 TRBJ1-5 TRBV27 TGTGCCAGCAGGTCAGGGGGCAGGCTCAATCAGCCCCAGCATTTT CASRSGGRLNQPQHF
. TRBD2 TRBJ2-1 TRBV19 TGTGCCAGTAGTTATGGGCTAGCGGGATTCAATGAGCAGTTCTTC CASSYGLAGFNEQFF
. . TRBJ2-7 TRBV4-3 TGCGCCAGCAGCCCCTCGATATTTACGGAGGGGTCCTACGAGCAGTACTTC CASSPSIFTEGSYEQYF
. . TRBJ1-2 TRBV28 TGTGCCAGCAGTTTTCGGCAGGCCGGCTATGGCTACACCTTC CASSFRQAGYGYTF
. . TRBJ1-2 TRBV19 TGTGCCAGTAACACGGGACGGTTCTATGGCTACACCTTC CASNTGRFYGYTF
. TRBD2 TRBJ2-1 TRBV19 TGTGCCAGTAGCCTACTAGCGGGTACCTACAATGAGCAGTTCTTC CASSLLAGTYNEQFF
once . TRBJ2-1 TRBV11-3 TGTGCCAGCAGCCCCGACAGCAGCTCCTACAATGAGCAGTTCTTC CASSPDSSSYNEQFF
. TRBD2 TRBJ2-7 TRBV7-9 TGTGCCAGCATTGGATTGGGACTAGAAGGCCCCTACGAGCAGTACTTC CASIGLGLEGPYEQYF
once TRBD2 TRBJ2-1 TRBV7-9 TGTGCCAGCAGCCAGAGATACCTAGCGGGAGGGCCTATTGAGCAGTTCTTC CASSQRYLAGGPIEQFF
. . TRBJ2-1 TRBV4-1 TGCGCCAGCAGCCAAGATAGGTCTTCCTACAATGAGCAGTTCTTC CASSQDRSSYNEQFF
. . TRBJ1-1 TRBV7-9 TGTGCCAGCAGCTTCCAAGATGGAGAGAACACTGAAGCTTTCTTT CASSFQDGENTEAFF
. . TRBJ2-7 TRBV27 TGTGCCAGTTCACCCCAGGCGGGCTCCCTGAGCTCCTACGAGCAGTACTTC CASSPQAGSLSSYEQYF
few TRBD1 TRBJ1-1 TRBV7-9 TGTGCCAGCAGCTTACTGACAGGGACCAACACTGAAGCTTTCTTT CASSLLTGTNTEAFF
. TRBD2 TRBJ2-3 TRBV4-2 TGTGCCAGCAGCCAACTTGGCGGGAGATTTAGCACAGATACGCAGTATTTT CASSQLGGRFSTDTQYF
. . TRBJ2-1 TRBV27 TGTGCCAGCAGTCGTCCTAGCAATGAGCAGTTCTTC CASSRPSNEQFF
. . TRBJ1-3 TRBV2 TGTGCCAGCAGTTACGACGGGAACCGCGGCGTCGGAAACACCATATATTTT CASSYDGNRGVGNTIYF
. TRBD1 TRBJ1-3 TRBV27 TGTGCCAGCAGTCCATCACAGGGGGCGGTTGGAAACACCATATATTTT CASSPSQGAVGNTIYF
. TRBD2 TRBJ2-1 TRBV4-3 TGCGCCAGCAGCCAAGGACTAGCGGGAGGTTATTACAATGAGCAGTTCTTC CASSQGLAGGYYNEQFF
. . TRBJ2-1 TRBV15 TGTGCCACAAGGGTTAGCTCCTACAATGAGCAGTTCTTC CATRVSSYNEQFF
. . TRBJ1-1 TRBV21-1 TGTGCCAGCAGCATGGGACAGCTGAACACTGAAGCTTTCTTT CASSMGQLNTEAFF
once . TRBJ2-7 TRBV5-4 TGTGCCAGCAGCCCCGGACAGTCCTACGAGCAGTACTTC CASSPGQSYEQYF
. . TRBJ1-1 TRBV7-2 TGTGCCAGCAGCTTAGGGGCGAACACTGAAGCTTTCTTT CASSLGANTEAFF
. . TRBJ2-6 TRBV5-1 TGCGCCAGCTCTGGGGCCAACGTCCTGACTTTC CASSGANVLTF
. TRBD2 TRBJ2-7 TRBV10-2 TGCGCCAGCAGTGGAACAAGCGGGAGGAGGTACGAGCAGTACTTC CASSGTSGRRYEQYF
. . TRBJ2-7 TRBV4-1 TGCGCCAGCAGCCCCGACAACGGCTCCTACGAGCAGTACTTC CASSPDNGSYEQYF
once . TRBJ1-5 TRBV27 TGTGCCAGCAGTTCCCGGACAGATTTAAGTCAGCCCCAGCATTTT CASSSRTDLSQPQHF
. . TRBJ2-5 TRBV7-9 TGTGCCAGCAGCTTAACTCTGTTGCTGCAAGAGACCCAGTACTTC CASSLTLLLQETQYF
. . TRBJ2-7 TRBV5-1 TGCGCCAGCAGCCACGGGACATCCTACGAGCAGTACTTC CASSHGTSYEQYF
. TRBD1 TRBJ2-7 TRBV2 TGTGCCAGCAGTTGGACAGGGGGATCCTACGAGCAGTACTTC CASSWTGGSYEQYF
. . TRBJ1-2 TRBV2 TGTGCCAGCAGTGGACGGGACACGGAAGGCTACACCTTC CASSGRDTEGYTF
. TRBD2 TRBJ2-7 TRBV19 TGTGCCAGTAGTAGGCTAGCGGGGGCCTACGAGCAGTACTTC CASSRLAGAYEQYF
. . TRBJ1-1 TRBV6-5 TGTGCCAGCAGTAACCGGGACATGAACACTGAAGCTTTCTTT CASSNRDMNTEAFF
. . TRBJ2-7 TRBV19 TGTGCCAGTAGTATAGATCTCGCGAGCGAGCAGTACTTC CASSIDLASEQYF
. . TRBJ2-2 TRBV28 . CASSSSGAGVFPGELFF
. TRBD1 TRBJ1-4 TRBV5-1 TGCGCCAGCAGCTCGTGGGGGACAGGGGAGGAAGAAAAACTGTTTTTT CASSSWGTGEEEKLFF
once TRBD2 TRBJ2-1 TRBV13 TGTGCCAGCAGCTCTTGGTTAGCGGGTAACAATGAGCAGTTCTTC CASSSWLAGNNEQFF